The rows below give T cell receptor beta chains drawn from one sample of a study of T-cell memory formation after mild COVID-19. MiXCR, run by TCRdb on the 5' RACE reads, gives a single entry per CDR3 protein. The table lists 250,000 to 300,000 distinct CDR3 sequences, about a sixth of them singletons. Sequencing was done on a sample of PBMCs or a T cell subset sorted from them (not recorded which). The receptors derive from a man younger than 30 who had mild COVID-19 (a few samples of this study predate the infection). Cell type and time point are not known. Both conserved end residues are part of each CDR3. A D gene is named only where the DNA matches it firmly. The listing skips clone size in some rows; elsewhere it reads once, few, many or a size class.

cdr3_nt	cdr3_aa	v_call	j_call	cdr3_length	d_call	clone_size
TGTGCCAGCAGCCAGGGACTAGCGGGGGGTGTCACAGATACGCAGTATTTT	CASSQGLAGGVTDTQYF	TRBV4-2	TRBJ2-3	17	TRBD2	few
TGTGCCACCAGTGAATATAGGGGCGCTGAAGCTTTCTTT	CATSEYRGAEAFF	TRBV24-1	TRBJ1-1	13	.	.
TGTGCCAGCAGCCGGGACAGAAAAACTTATAATTCACCCCTCCACTTT	CASSRDRKTYNSPLHF	TRBV6-5	TRBJ1-6	16	TRBD1	.
TGTGCCAGCAGTTTTGTTAACAGGGACTACGAGCAGTACTTC	CASSFVNRDYEQYF	TRBV12-3/TRBV12-4	TRBJ2-7	14	.	few
TGTGCCAGCAGCGCGGGACAGGGTTCCTACAATGAGCAGTTCTTC	CASSAGQGSYNEQFF	TRBV12-3/TRBV12-4	TRBJ2-1	15	TRBD1	few
TGCGCCAGCAGCTTCGGGACAGGTGGTAGGCTGCGGCAGTTCTTC	CASSFGTGGRLRQFF	TRBV5-1	TRBJ2-1	15	TRBD1	.
TGTGCCAGCAGTTACCCTCCCAAGGGCTACGAGCAGTACTTC	CASSYPPKGYEQYF	TRBV6-2/TRBV6-3	TRBJ2-7	14	.	few
TGCAGTGCTAGAGGGGGGCCAGATACGCAGTATTTT	CSARGGPDTQYF	TRBV20-1	TRBJ2-3	12	.	few
TGTGCCACCAGCAGAGATAACAGCGGCTTAGGAAATGAGCAGTTCTTC	CATSRDNSGLGNEQFF	TRBV15	TRBJ2-1	16	.	.
TGCAGTGGTCCGACAGGGGCTGAAGCTTTCTTT	CSGPTGAEAFF	TRBV20-1	TRBJ1-1	11	TRBD1	.
TGTGCCAGCAGCCAAGGGGGTAGTTACGAGCAGTACTTC	CASSQGGSYEQYF	TRBV4-2	TRBJ2-7	13	.	many
TGCGCCAGCAGCCCGCTGGCACAACCTAGCACAGATACGCAGTATTTT	CASSPLAQPSTDTQYF	TRBV4-3	TRBJ2-3	16	.	.
TGCAGCGGGACGGACCACCTGGTCGGCAATGAGCAGTTCTTC	CSGTDHLVGNEQFF	TRBV29-1	TRBJ2-1	14	.	few
TGTGCCAGCAGGAGGGGACCGGCGAGTGGGGCCCAGTACTTC	CASRRGPASGAQYF	TRBV2	TRBJ2-5	14	.	few
TGTGCCAGCAGTTACTGGAAGTCAGAAGAGACCCAGTACTTC	CASSYWKSEETQYF	TRBV6-5	TRBJ2-5	14	.	.
TGCAGTGCCAGACGGGGGGGACAGACAGATACGCAGTATTTT	CSARRGGQTDTQYF	TRBV20-1	TRBJ2-3	14	.	few
TGCGCCAGCAGCTTGGGGCCGGGACAGGACGTCTACGAGCAGTACTTC	CASSLGPGQDVYEQYF	TRBV5-1	TRBJ2-7	16	TRBD1	few
TGTGCCAGCAGTTTTGCGGGAGATATCGGTGAGGCTTTCTTT	CASSFAGDIGEAFF	TRBV12-3/TRBV12-4	TRBJ1-1	14	.	.
TGTGCCAGCGGCCGACAGGGAAAGGGTGAAAAACTGTTTTTT	CASGRQGKGEKLFF	TRBV6-5	TRBJ1-4	14	TRBD1	.
TGTGCCAGCAGTTTAGGGACAGGGTTTTCTAGCACAGATACGCAGTATTTT	CASSLGTGFSSTDTQYF	TRBV12-3/TRBV12-4	TRBJ2-3	17	TRBD1	.
TGTGCCAGCAGCTATACGAGGGCCGGGACAGGCACCTACGAGCAGTACTTC	CASSYTRAGTGTYEQYF	TRBV6-6	TRBJ2-7	17	TRBD1	few
TGTGCCAGCAGCTTGATCCTGACAGGGCTGGAGACCCAGTACTTC	CASSLILTGLETQYF	TRBV5-6	TRBJ2-5	15	TRBD1	few
TGTGCCAGCAGCTTAGTCCAGGGGCAGGACACTGAAGCTTTCTTT	CASSLVQGQDTEAFF	TRBV7-9	TRBJ1-1	15	.	few
TGTGCCAGCAGCTTAGTTTTTGGCGTCTCCGGCACAGATACGCAGTATTTT	CASSLVFGVSGTDTQYF	TRBV7-2	TRBJ2-3	17	.	.
TGTGCCAGCATCCCCGACAGCTCCTACAATGAGCAGTTCTTC	CASIPDSSYNEQFF	TRBV7-2	TRBJ2-1	14	.	.
TGTGCCAGCAGTTTAGAAGGGAGCAGCTCCTACAATGAGCAGTTCTTC	CASSLEGSSSYNEQFF	TRBV12-3/TRBV12-4	TRBJ2-1	16	.	many
TGCGCCAGCAGCCATCATCTGGGGGGTGTGAACACCGGGGAGCTGTTTTTT	CASSHHLGGVNTGELFF	TRBV4-1	TRBJ2-2	17	.	few
TGTGCCAGCGCGGCCCAGGCGGGGGGCTACAATGAGCAGTTCTTC	CASAAQAGGYNEQFF	TRBV2	TRBJ2-1	15	TRBD2	many
TGCGCCAGCAGCCAAGAACGGGCCGGGGAAAAACTGTTTTTT	CASSQERAGEKLFF	TRBV4-1	TRBJ1-4	14	.	few
TGCAGTGCTAGGGCTAGCGGGGTCACAGATACGCAGTATTTT	CSARASGVTDTQYF	TRBV20-1	TRBJ2-3	14	TRBD2	few
TGTGCCACCAGTGATCCCGGGACTAGCGGGGAGTCGCAGTTCTTC	CATSDPGTSGESQFF	TRBV24-1	TRBJ2-1	15	TRBD2	few
TGTGCCAGCAGCTCCAGGCAGGGACCCCCAGAGACCCAGTACTTC	CASSSRQGPPETQYF	TRBV7-9	TRBJ2-5	15	.	.
TGTGCCACCAGCTCCAGGACAGGGGAGGCAGAGACCCAGTACTTC	CATSSRTGEAETQYF	TRBV15	TRBJ2-5	15	TRBD1	few
TGTGCCAGCACCCGGGGCCTCGGCGGGGAGCTGTTTTTT	CASTRGLGGELFF	TRBV7-3	TRBJ2-2	13	.	.
TGCAGTGCTAGTGTGGGGGCAGAGACCCAGTACTTC	CSASVGAETQYF	TRBV20-1	TRBJ2-5	12	.	few
TGTGCCAGCAGCTTGGTCGGGGAGCAGTTCTTC	CASSLVGEQFF	TRBV5-6	TRBJ2-1	11	.	many
TGTGCCAGCAGCTTCTCCGGGCAGAACACTGAAGCTTTCTTT	CASSFSGQNTEAFF	TRBV7-2	TRBJ1-1	14	.	.
TGTGCCAGCCGTAGGGGCTCCTATAATTCACCCCTCCACTTT	CASRRGSYNSPLHF	TRBV25-1	TRBJ1-6	14	.	.
TGTGCCAGCTCCCCCCTGGGGGAGGCTCCCCTCCACTTT	CASSPLGEAPLHF	TRBV18	TRBJ1-6	13	.	.
TGTGCCAGCAGCTTAAGGTCTAATCAGCCCTCGAACACCGGGGAGCTGTTTTTT	CASSLRSNQPSNTGELFF	TRBV7-8	TRBJ2-2	18	.	few
TGTGCCACCAAGATAGACGTAAGCTACGAGCAGTACTTC	CATKIDVSYEQYF	TRBV2	TRBJ2-7	13	.	few